Listed below are T cell receptor beta chains from one sample, sequenced in a study of chemoradiotherapy in HPV16-positive cancers. Assay used: immunoSEQ multiplex PCR; TCRdb lists only in-frame clones, some missing. The table lists 4,500 to 7,000 clones, 70% to 90% of them singletons. The specimen comprised blood, sampled from a patient who underwent chemoradiotherapy. Receptors originate from a human donor with HPV-associated anogenital cancer. Both conserved end residues are part of each CDR3. A D gene is named only where the DNA matches it firmly. Not every row has a clone size; where given, it reads once, few, many or a size class.

clone_size d_call j_call v_call cdr3_nt cdr3_aa
- TRBD2 TRBJ2-1 TRBV7-3 TGTGCCAGCAGCCCGGGACTAGGGATCAATGAGCAGTTCTTC CASSPGLGINEQFF
once - TRBJ1-3 TRBV10-3 TGTGCCATCAGTGACCGTGGAAACACCATATATTTT CAISDRGNTIYF
- - TRBJ1-1 TRBV15 TGTGCCACCAGCAGAGAAGACTATGGTAAAGCTTTCTTT CATSREDYGKAFF
- - TRBJ2-3 TRBV4-2 TGTGCCAGCAGCCAAGCCCATGCGGGCGGGAGCACAGATACGCAGTATTTT CASSQAHAGGSTDTQYF
- - TRBJ2-7 TRBV29-1 TGCAGCGTTGAAGAGCGGGACAGTCCAACCTACGAGCAGTACTTC CSVEERDSPTYEQYF
- TRBD2 TRBJ2-5 TRBV6-5 TGTGCCAGCAGTTCTAGCGGGGTCCAAGAGACCCAGTACTTC CASSSSGVQETQYF
- - TRBJ2-2 TRBV6-1 TGTGCCAGCAGTGACGGGACAATGGGGCTAGGCGGGGAGCTGTTTTTT CASSDGTMGLGGELFF
- - TRBJ1-2 TRBV5-4 TGTGCCAGCAGCTTGGCAGGTATGAAGGCAGGGGCGCATGGCTACACCTTC CASSLAGMKAGAHGYTF
few - TRBJ1-5 TRBV2 TGTGCCAGCAGTGAAGGGACAGTGGCTCAGCCCCAGCATTTT CASSEGTVAQPQHF
- - TRBJ2-2 TRBV10-3 TGTGCCATCAGTGACTCAGGACACACCGGGGAGCTGTTTTTT CAISDSGHTGELFF
- TRBD2 TRBJ2-7 TRBV28 TGTGCCAGCAGACCGGGGGGTAGGCAATCCTACGAGCAGTACTTC CASRPGGRQSYEQYF
- - TRBJ1-2 TRBV28 TGTGCCAGCAGTTTGTGGTCAGGGGCACAGGGTAGAGGCTACACCTTC CASSLWSGAQGRGYTF
once - TRBJ1-2 TRBV6-6 TGTGCCAGCAGCCGCATTACGGGACATGAGGGTAGCTACACCTTC CASSRITGHEGSYTF
- - TRBJ1-5 TRBV27 TGTGCGGACAGCGGGGGCATAAGCAATCAGCCCCAGCATTTT CADSGGISNQPQHF
- - TRBJ2-5 TRBV7-9 TGTGCCAGCAGCTTTGGAGGGGGAGGGGTGGAGACCCAGTACTTC CASSFGGGGVETQYF
- - TRBJ1-5 TRBV6-5 TGTGCCAGCAGTACAGACCGGGAAAATCAGCCCCAGCATTTT CASSTDRENQPQHF
- - TRBJ1-2 TRBV9 TGTGCCAGCAGCGTAGCTACGACAGGCAAACGGGATGGCTACACCTTC CASSVATTGKRDGYTF
- TRBD2 TRBJ2-1 TRBV7-2 TGTGCCAGCAGCCTAGTGGTAGCGGGCTACAATGAGCAGTTCTTC CASSLVVAGYNEQFF
- - TRBJ1-2 TRBV19 TGTGCCAGTAGTATGCAAGGGTATGGCTACACCTTC CASSMQGYGYTF
- - TRBJ2-5 TRBV19 TGTGCCAGCGGGGGCGGTGGGGAAGAGACCCAGTACTTC CASGGGGEETQYF
- TRBD1 TRBJ2-1 TRBV7-3 TGTGCCAGCAGCTTACCAGGGGGCTACAATGAGCAGTTCTTC CASSLPGGYNEQFF
- - TRBJ2-2 TRBV7-6 TGTGCCAGCAGCTTAGCGGGGCAGACGAACACCGGGGAGCTGTTTTTT CASSLAGQTNTGELFF
- TRBD2 TRBJ2-5 TRBV7-2 TGTGCCAGCAGCTTAGGGGGAAGCGGGGGACCCCAAGAGACCCAGTACTTC CASSLGGSGGPQETQYF
- TRBD2 TRBJ2-2 TRBV29-1 TGCAGCGCCTCAGGGATAACTAGCGACCCTTCCGGGGAGCTGTTTTTT CSASGITSDPSGELFF
- TRBD2 TRBJ2-1 TRBV4-1 TGCGCCAGCAGCCGTAGCGGGGGACTATACAATGAGCAGTTCTTC CASSRSGGLYNEQFF
- TRBD1 TRBJ2-2 TRBV9 TGTGCCAGCAGCGGGACAGGTAACACCGGGGAGCTGTTTTTT CASSGTGNTGELFF
- - TRBJ2-5 TRBV5-1 TGCGCCAGCAGCTTGGGGATTCTGGGGACGGATCAAGAGACCCAGTACTTC CASSLGILGTDQETQYF